This TCR beta chain originates from a study of T cells in Graves' hyperthyroidism and ophthalmopathy (dated by TCRdb to between 2018 and 2020). Study-wide context: TCR V-J signatures able to tell the groups apart were searched for in a discovery cohort of 90 to 100 patients, of whom about 40 had Graves' ophthalmopathy and under 65 had stable Graves' hyperthyroidism. Prospective prediction of ophthalmopathy was tested in an independent validation cohort of approximately 18 hyperthyroidism patients and 17 patients who later progressed to ophthalmopathy. The study also compared thyroid tissue and blood T-cell repertoires from 6 or 7 Graves' hyperthyroidism patients. Once sampling was done, hyperthyroidism patients were given methimazole at a starting dose of 30 mg daily, whereas ophthalmopathy patients were given high-dose intravenous methylprednisolone. The paper describes TCR Vbeta CDR3 sequencing of some 130 peripheral blood samples, made up of fewer than 50 ophthalmopathy patients, approximately 73 hyperthyroidism patients and 17 progressor patients. The approximately 100 discovery patients were randomly split 7:3 into training and test sets. Study-wide conclusions, independent of this receptor: In validation, the model predicted progression to ophthalmopathy a median of about 6 months before onset, with approximately 70% sensitivity and roughly 72% specificity. Ophthalmopathy was separated from stable hyperthyroidism by a 13 V-J signature model, with just over 85% sensitivity and 81% to 82% specificity obtained in cross-validation and 80%/75% obtained in testing. Sample size was not statistically predetermined, and investigators were not blinded to group allocation. Most expanded thyroid clonotypes (frequency above 0.001) were also detected in blood, a finding suggesting that blood repertoires may reflect thyroid immune responses.

TCR beta CDR3 regions were amplified from RNA transcripts. For the first round of RT-PCR on the TCR CDR3, the HTBI primer set was used together with the Qiagen OneStep RT-PCR kit. The libraries were constructed in a second round of multiplex PCR and then size-selected and purified. The libraries were sequenced on an Illumina HiSeq2000 using paired-end 100 bp reads. As for the authors' bioinformatics: Raw data were processed with SOAPnuke, discarding reads with adapters, uncalled bases, mean Phred below 15, or no exact constant-primer or identifier match. High-quality paired reads were merged with COPE v1.2.5, and unique nucleotide sequences were defined as clonotypes. MiTCR v1.1 was used to align the clonotypes against IMGT TRBV, TRBD and TRBJ reference segments. The analysis included only V-J combinations with a frequency above 0.0001, which together covered 99% to 99.2% of the repertoires. The TCS score was defined as the ratio of F50 (clonal expansion) to E x V (chaos), calculated using BLOSUM62-based TCRdist between CDR3 peptides within each V-J. Welch's t-statistics and random forest reduced roughly 500 V-J features to around 14, which were used in a naive Bayes classifier (R e1071). The Morisita-Horn index was used to measure how similar the thyroid and blood repertoires were. TCRdb ran its own pipeline on the public reads, namely fastp trimming at Q25 and MiXCR clone calling, and kept in-frame beta chains. Rows merge per CDR3 protein into single entries with the most common DNA and genes. The V and J calls here are based on TCRdb, not the publication. This sample comprises 540,000 or so distinct CDR3 sequences, around 46% of them detected only once. The ten largest clones represent roughly 19% of the sample.

Worth noting for this clonotype: This clone's antigen is unknown. Base quality data are lacking; no much larger clone is found one base away.

CDR1 and CDR2 (MDHEN, SYDVKM) derive from the germline V gene. V is cut back by 6 bases and J by 7 bases, with 12 bases in the junction unmatched. Counted from cysteine to phenylalanine, this CDR3 has 16 amino acids. This entry keeps only the CDR3 DNA: 48 bases, framed from base 1. Exclusion was applied to patients with uncontrolled infections, other autoimmune diseases, pregnancy or lactation. Diagnoses were established on the basis of clinical symptoms, serum thyroxine and TRAb, thyroid ultrasound, and orbital computed tomography. Trizol reagent was used to extract total RNA, and RNA quality was then checked on an Agilent 2100 Bioanalyzer.

The V gene is TRBV28 and the J gene is TRBJ2-6; the central 7 bases match TRBD1. Sequenced material: peripheral blood or thyroid tissue (not recorded which). The receptor was derived from an adult woman with Graves' disease, either hyperthyroidism or ophthalmopathy (not recorded which). The DNA reads TGTGCCAGCAGCACTACAGGGGCTGAAGGAGCCAACGTCCTGACTTTC. The resulting protein is CASSTTGAEGANVLTF.